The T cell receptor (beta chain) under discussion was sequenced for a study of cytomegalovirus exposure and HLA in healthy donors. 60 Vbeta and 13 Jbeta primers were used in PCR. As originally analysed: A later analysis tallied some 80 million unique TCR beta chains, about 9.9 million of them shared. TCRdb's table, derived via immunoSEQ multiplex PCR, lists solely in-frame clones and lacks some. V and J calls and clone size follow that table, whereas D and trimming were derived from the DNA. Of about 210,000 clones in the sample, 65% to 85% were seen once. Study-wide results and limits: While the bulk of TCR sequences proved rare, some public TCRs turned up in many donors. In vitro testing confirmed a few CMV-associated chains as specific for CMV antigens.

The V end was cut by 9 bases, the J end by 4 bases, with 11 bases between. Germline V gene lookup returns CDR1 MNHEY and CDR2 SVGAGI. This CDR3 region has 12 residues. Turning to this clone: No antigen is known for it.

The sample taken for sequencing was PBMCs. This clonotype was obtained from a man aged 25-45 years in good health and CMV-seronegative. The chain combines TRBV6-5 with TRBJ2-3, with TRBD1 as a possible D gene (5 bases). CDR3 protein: CARASGSDTQYF. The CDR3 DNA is TGTGCCAGAGCGTCAGGGTCAGATACGCAGTATTTT.